The 22 T cell receptor beta chains reported below all come from one sample, sequenced in a study of T cell repertoires in cytomegalovirus infection. TCRdb reprocessed the reads via MiXCR and lists one record per CDR3 protein. The table lists roughly 230,000 distinct CDR3 sequences, 22% of them singletons. Source material: CD8+ T cells from PBMCs. Receptors were obtained from a human donor in good health (CMV status not recorded). Some clones in this sample may be carry-over from other donors' samples.

This clonotype was counted ten times or more. The V gene is TRBV7-2, the J gene TRBJ1-5; tentative D call: TRBD1 (6 bases). The CDR3 is 16 residues long. CDR1 and CDR2 (germline): SGHTA, FQGNSA. Trimming took off 6 bases at V and 2 bases at J, with 17 bases between the two ends. As DNA, the CDR3 is TGTGCCAGCAGTAAATGGGGGGCGGGGGGCAATCAGCCCCAGCATTTT. It encodes CASSKWGAGGNQPQHF.

This chain uses TRBV30 with TRBJ2-6; D unresolved. The germline gives CDR1 GTSNPN, CDR2 SVGIG (reference sequence). The V end lost 0 bases, the J end lost 3 bases, and 6 bases lay between the germline ends. The CDR3 spans 14 residues. This chain's CDR3 is CAWSVGSGANVLTF. The CDR3 coding sequence is TGTGCCTGGAGTGTAGGTAGTGGGGCCAACGTCCTGACTTTC.

The chain has TRBV6-5 and TRBJ2-2; 10 bases are a match to TRBD2. Germline CDR1 reads MNHEY; CDR2 reads SVGAGI. V shed 0 bases and J 5 bases; nucleotides not matched to a gene: 3. This CDR3 region has 16 residues. The CDR3 loop reads CASSYSSGGATGELFF. The CDR3 region has the DNA TGTGCCAGCAGTTACTCAAGCGGGGGGGCGACCGGGGAGCTGTTTTTT.

The rearrangement links TRBV6-1 to TRBJ2-7; possible D gene TRBD2, 5 bases. The CDR3 spans 14 residues. V shed 3 bases and J shed 2 bases, with 11 bases lying between them. Looked up from germline, CDR1 is MNHNS and CDR2 is SASEGT. This CDR3 reads CASSEEVRAYEQYF. The CDR3 nucleotides read TGTGCCAGCAGTGAGGAGGTCAGAGCCTACGAGCAGTACTTC.

In this sample, this clonotype turned up many times. This sequence joins TRBV7-2 and TRBJ2-3; 10 bases align to TRBD2. The CDR3 spans 15 residues. The ends lost 4 bases at V and 7 bases at J; junction bases unmatched: 8. Germline values: CDR1 SGHTA, CDR2 FQGNSA. This chain's CDR3 is CASSSSSGGAYTQYF. In nucleotides, the CDR3 is TGTGCCAGCAGCTCCTCCAGCGGGGGGGCCTATACGCAGTATTTT.

In its sample, this clonotype was seen many times. The chain joins TRBV2 to TRBJ2-1, with 11 bases matching TRBD1. The V segment lost 5 bases and the J segment 5 bases; nucleotides outside the gene matches: 2. This CDR3 region has 14 residues. CDR1 and CDR2 from the germline V gene are SNHLY and FYNNEI. CDR3 sequence: CASSPGQGDNEQFF. The CDR3 DNA follows: TGTGCCAGCAGTCCGGGACAGGGGGACAATGAGCAGTTCTTC.

The gene calls are TRBV28 and TRBJ1-2, with 9 bases aligning to TRBD1. This CDR3 is 13 amino acids long. CDR1 is MDHEN, CDR2 SYDVKM, per germline. The trim removed 4 bases at V and 7 bases at J, leaving 4 bases unmatched. Here the CDR3 reads CASSSTGGPGYTF. DNA of the CDR3: TGTGCCAGCAGTTCAACAGGGGGCCCTGGCTACACCTTC.

The chain uses TRBV5-6 and TRBJ2-2, with 8 positions matching TRBD1. J was trimmed by 4 bases and V by 3 bases; bases with no gene match: 2. The germline CDR1 and CDR2 sequences are SGHDT and YYEEEE. The CDR3 runs to 14 residues. This CDR3 is CASSSRGPTGELFF. As DNA, the CDR3 is TGTGCCAGCAGCTCCAGGGGGCCCACCGGGGAGCTGTTTTTT.

This clonotype was detected only a few times. The chain combines TRBV20-1 with TRBJ1-2; no clear D. Deletions cut 0 bases from V and 7 bases from J, with 6 bases between. CDR3 size: 11 residues. The germline gives CDR1 DFQATT, CDR2 SNEGSKA (reference sequence). The CDR3 DNA sequence: TGCAGTGCTAGAGATGAGGGTGGCTACACCTTC. Protein: CSARDEGGYTF.

This clonotype was found a few times. This sequence joins TRBV12-3 or TRBV12-4 and TRBJ1-1; possibly TRBD1 for D (5 bases). This CDR3 region has 17 residues. V dropped 3 bases and J dropped 4 bases, with 21 bases sitting between them. The CDR3 is CASSFLPGRRTGTEAFF. For the CDR3, the DNA is TGTGCCAGCAGTTTCCTTCCGGGACGGAGAACAGGCACTGAAGCTTTCTTT.

This clonotype was detected only a few times. This may come from a read error, since a much larger clone is one base off. This chain uses TRBV7-2 with TRBJ1-5, with D tentatively TRBD1 (6 bases). Germline values: CDR1 SGHTA, CDR2 FQGNSA. Trimming took 10 bases from V and 3 from J, leaving 22 bases between them. This CDR3 region has 16 residues. DNA for the CDR3: TGTGCCATCCTTAGGGGGGCCTTAGGGCACAATCAGCCCCAGCATTTT. Residues: CAILRGALGHNQPQHF.

This clonotype was counted at least ten times. The chain joins TRBV7-9 to TRBJ2-1; no reliable D call. The CDR3 totals 13 residues. Germline lookup yields CDR1 SEHNR and CDR2 FQNEAQ (reference sequence). The germline V and J ends were trimmed by 1 base and 4 bases, with 5 bases remaining between them. The CDR3 sequence: CASSLVGYNEQFF. The CDR3, as DNA: TGTGCCAGCAGCTTAGTCGGGTACAATGAGCAGTTCTTC.

This clonotype was recorded only once. V usage is TRBV7-9 and J usage is TRBJ2-3; 8 bases agree with TRBD1. With V trimmed by 5 bases and J by 3 bases, 10 bases remained unmatched. The CDR3 runs to 16 residues. From germline, CDR1 is SEHNR and CDR2 FQNEAQ (reference sequence). CDR3: CASSLRDRQGTDTQYF. Here the CDR3 DNA reads TGTGCCAGCAGCCTCCGGGACAGGCAAGGGACAGATACGCAGTATTTT. The full variable domain, with the rest looked up from reference TRBV7-9 and TRBJ2-3, is DTGVSQNPRHKITKRGQNVTFRCDPISEHNRLYWYRQTLGQGPEFLTYFQNEAQLEKSRLLSDRFSAERPKGSFSTLEIQRTEQGDSAMYLCASSLRDRQGTDTQYFGPGTRLTVL.

The chain uses TRBV2 and TRBJ1-6, with D uncertain. CDR1 and CDR2 (germline): SNHLY, FYNNEI. This CDR3 contains 12 residues. Deletions cut 6 bases from V and 4 bases from J, with 4 bases between. The CDR3 sequence: CASSYYNSPLHF. Written as DNA, the CDR3 is TGTGCCAGCAGCTATTATAATTCACCCCTCCACTTT.

The J gene is TRBJ2-4, the V gene TRBV12-3 or TRBV12-4, with no clear D. This CDR3 has 14 residues. Trimming pared 3 bases from V and 0 bases from J, leaving 6 bases between. The DNA for the CDR3 is TGTGCCAGCAGTTTGGCACTAGCCAAAAACATTCAGTACTTC. It is translated as CASSLALAKNIQYF.

The chain joins TRBV2 to TRBJ1-2; 9 bases fit TRBD1. Trimming took 1 base from V and 4 from J; bases not matched to a gene: 7. Germline lookup yields CDR1 SNHLY and CDR2 FYNNEI. There are 16 residues in the CDR3. CDR3 amino acids: CASSEGTGTGFYGYTF. CDR3 in DNA: TGTGCCAGCAGTGAAGGGACCGGGACAGGGTTCTATGGCTACACCTTC.

This clonotype was picked up a small number of times. The chain joins TRBV12-3 or TRBV12-4 to TRBJ2-5; no clear D. Trimming shortened V by 5 bases and J by 3 bases, and 4 bases separated the two germline ends. The CDR3 has 11 amino acids. Here the CDR3 reads CASSAKETQYF. In nucleotides, the CDR3 is TGTGCCAGCAGTGCGAAAGAGACCCAGTACTTC.

J is TRBJ1-2 and V is TRBV12-3 or TRBV12-4; D may be TRBD1 (5 bases). Between the trimmed V and J ends, which lost 6 bases and 4 bases, there was a span of 12 bases. The CDR3 is 13 residues long. CDR3 region: CASSPHGGYGYTF. The DNA of the CDR3 is TGTGCCAGCAGCCCGCACGGGGGCTATGGCTACACCTTC.

This clonotype was recorded many times. The chain combines TRBV7-8 with TRBJ2-3; D unclear. The germline V and J ends were trimmed by 5 bases and 0 bases, with 9 bases remaining between them. The CDR3 sequence is 14 residues long. Germline V gives CDR1 SGHVS, CDR2 FQNEAQ. CDR3 residues: CASSPLGSTDTQYF. The DNA for the CDR3 is TGTGCCAGCAGCCCCCTAGGGAGCACAGATACGCAGTATTTT.

The chain uses TRBV7-9 and TRBJ2-7; perhaps TRBD1 as D (6 bases). Trimming took off 7 bases at V and 1 base at J, with 11 bases between the two ends. Germline CDR1 reads SEHNR; CDR2 reads FQNEAQ (reference sequence). The CDR3 is made up of 13 amino acids. As DNA, the CDR3 is TGTGCCAGCACCAAGGACAGTTCCTACGAGCAGTACTTC. Translation gives CASTKDSSYEQYF.

This clonotype was detected ten times or more. The V and J genes are TRBV14 and TRBJ1-2; 8 nucleotides line up with TRBD1. Germline loops: CDR1 SGHDN, CDR2 FVKESK. This CDR3 has 14 amino acids. Trimming at V came to 1 base and at J to 6 bases, leaving 4 bases not matched to a gene. CDR3 protein: CASSQVSGGDGYTF. In DNA, the CDR3 is TGTGCCAGCAGCCAAGTTTCAGGGGGCGATGGCTACACCTTC. The full variable domain, in which reference TRBV14 and TRBJ1-2 provide the parts outside the CDR3, is EAGVTQFPSHSVIEKGQTVTLRCDPISGHDNLYWYRRVMGKEIKFLLHFVKESKQDESGMPNNRFLAERTGGTYSTLKVQPAELEDSGVYFCASSQVSGGDGYTFGSGTRLTVV.

This clonotype was found once. Given a much more abundant clone one base away, this may be a read error. This chain uses TRBV7-2 with TRBJ2-3; TRBD2 matches at 9 bases. The length of the CDR3 is 17 residues. Germline V gene lookup returns CDR1 SGHTA and CDR2 FQGNSA. After removal of 0 bases from V and 6 bases from J, the junction contained 10 bases not matched to a gene. CDR3 DNA: TGTGCCAGCAGCTTAGCTGCGGGCGGGGGGGTTTCCGATACGCAGTATTTT. Its protein product is CASSLAAGGGVSDTQYF.